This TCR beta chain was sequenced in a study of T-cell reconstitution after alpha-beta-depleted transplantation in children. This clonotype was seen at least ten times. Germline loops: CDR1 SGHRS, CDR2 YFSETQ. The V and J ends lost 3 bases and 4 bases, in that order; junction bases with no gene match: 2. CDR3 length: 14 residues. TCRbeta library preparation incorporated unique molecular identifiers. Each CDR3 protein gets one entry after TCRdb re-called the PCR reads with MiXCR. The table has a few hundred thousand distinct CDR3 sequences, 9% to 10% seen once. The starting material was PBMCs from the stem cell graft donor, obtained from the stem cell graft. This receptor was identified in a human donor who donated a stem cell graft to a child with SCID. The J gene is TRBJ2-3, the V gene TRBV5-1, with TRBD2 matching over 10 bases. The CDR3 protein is CASSSSGGADTQYF. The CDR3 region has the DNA TGCGCCAGCAGCTCGAGCGGGGGGGCAGATACGCAGTATTTT.